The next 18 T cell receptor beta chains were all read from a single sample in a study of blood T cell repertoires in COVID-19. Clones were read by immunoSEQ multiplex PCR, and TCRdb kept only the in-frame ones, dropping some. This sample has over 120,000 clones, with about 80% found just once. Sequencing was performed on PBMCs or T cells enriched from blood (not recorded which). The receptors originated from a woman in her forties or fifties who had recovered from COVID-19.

Here the CDR3 reads CAISGQFNSPLHF. DNA for the CDR3: TGTGCCATCAGTGGGCAGTTTAATTCACCCCTCCACTTT. The chain uses TRBV10-3 and TRBJ1-6; no reliable D call. CDR3 length equals 13 residues. V lost 4 bases, J lost 6 bases, and 7 bases lay in between. Germline V lookup: CDR1 ENHRY, CDR2 SYGVKD.

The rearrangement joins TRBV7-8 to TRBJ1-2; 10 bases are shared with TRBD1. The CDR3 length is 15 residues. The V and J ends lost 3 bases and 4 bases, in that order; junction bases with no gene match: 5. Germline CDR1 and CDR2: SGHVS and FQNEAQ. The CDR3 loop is CASSFDRGRGYGYTF. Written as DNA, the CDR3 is TGTGCCAGCAGCTTCGACAGGGGGCGAGGCTATGGCTACACCTTC.

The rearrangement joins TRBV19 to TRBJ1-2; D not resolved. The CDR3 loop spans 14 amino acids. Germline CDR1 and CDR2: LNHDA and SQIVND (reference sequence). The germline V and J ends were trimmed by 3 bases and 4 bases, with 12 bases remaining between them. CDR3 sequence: CASSMRGFSYGYTF. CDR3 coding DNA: TGTGCCAGTAGTATGCGGGGTTTCTCCTATGGCTACACCTTC.

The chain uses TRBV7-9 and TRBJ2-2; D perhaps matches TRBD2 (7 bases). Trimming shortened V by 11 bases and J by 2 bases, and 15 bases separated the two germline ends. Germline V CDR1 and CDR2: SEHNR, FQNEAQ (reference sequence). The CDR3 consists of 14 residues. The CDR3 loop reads CAGGRGANTGELFF. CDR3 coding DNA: TGTGCCGGCGGTCGGGGGGCAAACACCGGGGAGCTGTTTTTT.

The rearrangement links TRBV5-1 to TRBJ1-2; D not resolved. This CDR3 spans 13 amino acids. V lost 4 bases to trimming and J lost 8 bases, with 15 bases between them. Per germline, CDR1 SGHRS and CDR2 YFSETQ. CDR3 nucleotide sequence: TGCGCCAGCAGCCCCGACTTCAATCAGGGCTACACCTTC. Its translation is CASSPDFNQGYTF.

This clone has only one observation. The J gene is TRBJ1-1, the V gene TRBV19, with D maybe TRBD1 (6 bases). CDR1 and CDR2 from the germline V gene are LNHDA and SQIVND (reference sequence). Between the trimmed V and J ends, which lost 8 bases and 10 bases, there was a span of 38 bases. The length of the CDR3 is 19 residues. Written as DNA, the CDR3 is TGTGCCAGTGTGACATCGGCAAGGGGACAACAATGGGGAAATGGCGGAGCTTTCTTT. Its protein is CASVTSARGQQWGNGGAFF.

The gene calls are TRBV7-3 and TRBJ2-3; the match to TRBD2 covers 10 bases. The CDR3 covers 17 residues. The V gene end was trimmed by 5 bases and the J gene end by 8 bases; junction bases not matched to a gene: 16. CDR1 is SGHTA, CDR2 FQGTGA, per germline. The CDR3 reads CASSPRPSGGLRGTQYF. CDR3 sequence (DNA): TGTGCCAGCAGCCCAAGGCCTAGCGGGGGCCTCAGGGGTACGCAGTATTTT.

DNA for the CDR3: TGTGCCAGCACTCCCCCCGGGACAAGTAACACTGAAGCTTTCTTT. Protein product: CASTPPGTSNTEAFF. The chain carries TRBV6-5 and TRBJ1-1; weak D call: TRBD1 (6 bases). In germline, CDR1 is MNHEY, CDR2 SVGAGI. This CDR3 spans 15 amino acids. Trimming stripped 7 bases from V and 2 bases from J, with 17 bases between.

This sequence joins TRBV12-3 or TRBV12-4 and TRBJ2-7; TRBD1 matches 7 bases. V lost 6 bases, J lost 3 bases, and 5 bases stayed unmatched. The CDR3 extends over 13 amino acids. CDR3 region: CASRGTAFYEQYF. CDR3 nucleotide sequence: TGTGCCAGCAGGGGGACAGCCTTCTACGAGCAGTACTTC.

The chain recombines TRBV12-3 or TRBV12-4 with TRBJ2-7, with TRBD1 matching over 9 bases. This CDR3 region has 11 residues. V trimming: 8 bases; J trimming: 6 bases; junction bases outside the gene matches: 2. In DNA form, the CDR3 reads TGTGCCAGCGGACAGGGGAGCGAGCAGTACTTC. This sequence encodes CASGQGSEQYF.

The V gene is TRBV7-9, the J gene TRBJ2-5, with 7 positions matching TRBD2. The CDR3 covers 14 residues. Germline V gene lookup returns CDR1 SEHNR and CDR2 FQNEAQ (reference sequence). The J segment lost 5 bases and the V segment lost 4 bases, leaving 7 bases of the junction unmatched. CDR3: CASSYAGVAETQYF. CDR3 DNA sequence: TGTGCCAGCAGCTATGCGGGGGTGGCGGAGACCCAGTACTTC.

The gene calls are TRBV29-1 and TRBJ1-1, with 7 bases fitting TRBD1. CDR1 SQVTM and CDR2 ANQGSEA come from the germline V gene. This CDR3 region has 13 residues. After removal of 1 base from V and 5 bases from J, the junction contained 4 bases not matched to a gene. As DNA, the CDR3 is TGCAGCGTTGAAGTTGGGACAGCTACTGAAGCTTTCTTT. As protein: CSVEVGTATEAFF.

The CDR3 region is CASSYVGEAGYTF. The DNA for the CDR3 is TGTGCCAGCAGTTACGTTGGGGAGGCTGGCTACACCTTC. This chain joins TRBV6-2 or TRBV6-3 and TRBJ1-2; no firm D call. Germline CDR1 is MNHEY and CDR2 is SVGEGT. Trimming removed 2 bases from V and 7 bases from J, with 11 bases in between. This CDR3 contains 13 residues.

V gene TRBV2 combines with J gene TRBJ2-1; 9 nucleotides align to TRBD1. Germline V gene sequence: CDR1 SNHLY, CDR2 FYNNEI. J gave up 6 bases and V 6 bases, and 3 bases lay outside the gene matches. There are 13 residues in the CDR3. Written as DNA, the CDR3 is TGTGCCAGCAGGGGACAGGGACCCAATGAGCAGTTCTTC. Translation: CASRGQGPNEQFF.

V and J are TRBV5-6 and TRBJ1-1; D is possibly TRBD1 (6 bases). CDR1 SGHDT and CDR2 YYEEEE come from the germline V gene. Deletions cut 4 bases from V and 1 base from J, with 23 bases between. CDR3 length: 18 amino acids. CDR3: CASSASRGLSHPNTEAFF. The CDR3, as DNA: TGTGCCAGCAGCGCGTCCAGGGGTCTATCTCACCCGAACACTGAAGCTTTCTTT.

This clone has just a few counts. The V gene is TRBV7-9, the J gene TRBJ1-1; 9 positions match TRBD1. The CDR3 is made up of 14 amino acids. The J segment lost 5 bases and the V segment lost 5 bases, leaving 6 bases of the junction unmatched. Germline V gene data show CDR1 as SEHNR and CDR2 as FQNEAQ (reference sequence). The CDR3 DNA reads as TGTGCCAGCAGCCCGGGACAGGGCGAGACTGAAGCTTTCTTT. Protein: CASSPGQGETEAFF.

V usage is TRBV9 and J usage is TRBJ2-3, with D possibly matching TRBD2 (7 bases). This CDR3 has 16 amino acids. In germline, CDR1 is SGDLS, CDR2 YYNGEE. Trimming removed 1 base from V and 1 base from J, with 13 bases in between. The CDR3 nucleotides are TGTGCCAGCAGCGTATTCGGCGGGGGCGGCACAGATACGCAGTATTTT. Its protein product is CASSVFGGGGTDTQYF.

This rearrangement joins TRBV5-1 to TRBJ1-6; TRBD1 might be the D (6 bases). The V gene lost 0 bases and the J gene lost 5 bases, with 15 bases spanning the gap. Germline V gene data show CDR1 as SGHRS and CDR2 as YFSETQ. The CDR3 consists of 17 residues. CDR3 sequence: CASSLGYRESDNSPLHF. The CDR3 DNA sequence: TGCGCCAGCAGCTTGGGTTACAGGGAGTCGGATAATTCACCCCTCCACTTT.